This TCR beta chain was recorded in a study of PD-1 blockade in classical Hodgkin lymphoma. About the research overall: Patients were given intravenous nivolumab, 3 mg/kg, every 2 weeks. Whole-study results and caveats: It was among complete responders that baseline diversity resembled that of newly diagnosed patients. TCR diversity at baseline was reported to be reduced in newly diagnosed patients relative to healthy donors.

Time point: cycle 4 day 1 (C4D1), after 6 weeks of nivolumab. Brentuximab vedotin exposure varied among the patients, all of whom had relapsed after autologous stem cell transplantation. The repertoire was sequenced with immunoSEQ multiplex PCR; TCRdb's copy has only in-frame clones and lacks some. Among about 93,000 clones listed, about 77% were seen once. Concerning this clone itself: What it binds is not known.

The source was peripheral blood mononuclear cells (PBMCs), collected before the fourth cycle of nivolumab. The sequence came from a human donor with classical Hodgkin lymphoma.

The DNA for the CDR3 is TGTGCCAGTAGTGTGGGACAGACTAGCACAGATACGCAGTATTTT. Translating it yields CASSVGQTSTDTQYF. The J gene is TRBJ2-3, the V gene TRBV19; the match to TRBD1 covers 7 bases. V gave up 5 bases and J gave up 0 bases; unmatched junction bases: 5. The CDR3 consists of 15 residues. Germline CDR1 LNHDA, CDR2 SQIVND (reference sequence).